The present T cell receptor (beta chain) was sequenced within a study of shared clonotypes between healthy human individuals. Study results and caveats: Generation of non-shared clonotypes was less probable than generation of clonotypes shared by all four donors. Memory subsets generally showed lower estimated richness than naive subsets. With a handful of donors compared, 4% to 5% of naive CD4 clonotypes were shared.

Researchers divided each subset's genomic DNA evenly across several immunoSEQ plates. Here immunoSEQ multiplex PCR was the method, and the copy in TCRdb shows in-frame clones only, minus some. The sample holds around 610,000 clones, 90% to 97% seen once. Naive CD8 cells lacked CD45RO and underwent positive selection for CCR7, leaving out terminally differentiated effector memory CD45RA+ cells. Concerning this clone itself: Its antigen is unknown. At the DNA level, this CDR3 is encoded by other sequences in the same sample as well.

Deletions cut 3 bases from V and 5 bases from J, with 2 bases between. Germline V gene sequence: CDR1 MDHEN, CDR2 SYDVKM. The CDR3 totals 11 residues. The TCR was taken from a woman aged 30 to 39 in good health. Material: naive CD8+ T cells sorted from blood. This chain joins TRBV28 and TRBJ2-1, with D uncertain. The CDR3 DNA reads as TGTGCCAGCAGTTTCAACAATGAGCAGTTCTTC. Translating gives CASSFNNEQFF.